The rows below give T cell receptor beta chains drawn from one sample of a study of Ad26.COV2.S vaccination and SARS-CoV-2 variants. Assay used: immunoSEQ multiplex PCR; TCRdb lists only in-frame clones, some missing. This table holds about 350,000 clones, around 88% found once. The material sequenced was peripheral blood, taken in a trial of Ad26.COV2.S vaccine versus placebo. These receptors all come from a person aged 18-65 years who received the Ad26.COV2.S COVID-19 vaccine or a placebo. Each CDR3 is given with its conserved first and last residue. The D gene is left open where the match is weak. Part of the rows lack a size; the others show once, few, many or a class for expanded clones.

V: TRBV5-1
size: -
D: -
J: TRBJ2-5
CDR3: CASSDNGARLGETQYF
DNA: TGCGCCAGCAGCGATAACGGAGCTAGGCTCGGAGAGACCCAGTACTTC

V: TRBV7-9
size: -
D: -
J: TRBJ1-1
CDR3: CASSRTGTLDGYTEAFF
DNA: TGTGCCAGCAGCCGAACCGGGACACTCGATGGTTACACTGAAGCTTTCTTT

V: TRBV7-9
size: -
D: -
J: TRBJ1-5
CDR3: CASSLAGMGQPQHF
DNA: TGTGCCAGCAGCTTAGCGGGGATGGGCCAGCCCCAGCATTTT

V: TRBV9
size: few
D: -
J: TRBJ1-1
CDR3: CASSPSDFGNTEAFF
DNA: TGTGCCAGCAGCCCCTCGGATTTTGGGAACACTGAAGCTTTCTTT

V: TRBV5-1
size: -
D: -
J: TRBJ2-3
CDR3: CASSSAYTDTQYF
DNA: TGCGCCAGCAGCTCCGCTTACACAGATACGCAGTATTTT

V: TRBV29-1
size: -
D: TRBD1
J: TRBJ2-1
CDR3: CSVEGQGGSEQFF
DNA: TGCAGCGTTGAGGGACAGGGAGGGAGTGAGCAGTTCTTC

V: TRBV24-1
size: -
D: TRBD1
J: TRBJ2-1
CDR3: CATSEPGQGNEQFF
DNA: TGTGCCACCAGTGAACCGGGACAGGGGAATGAGCAGTTCTTC

V: TRBV7-3
size: -
D: -
J: TRBJ2-7
CDR3: CASSLIRGYEQYF
DNA: TGTGCCAGCAGCTTAATAAGGGGCTACGAGCAGTACTTC

V: TRBV29-1
size: -
D: -
J: TRBJ2-7
CDR3: CSVSQATAYEQYF
DNA: TGCAGCGTTTCCCAGGCCACCGCCTACGAGCAGTACTTC

V: TRBV30
size: once
D: -
J: TRBJ1-4
CDR3: CAWSPGGTANEKLFF
DNA: TGTGCCTGGAGTCCCGGGGGTACGGCTAATGAAAAACTGTTTTTT

V: TRBV28
size: -
D: -
J: TRBJ1-5
CDR3: CASSLPIVQPQHF
DNA: TGTGCCAGCAGTTTACCGATTGTTCAGCCCCAGCATTTT

V: TRBV7-8
size: -
D: TRBD1
J: TRBJ1-2
CDR3: CASSLEGAEVYGYTF
DNA: TGTGCCAGCAGCCTGGAGGGGGCTGAAGTCTATGGCTACACCTTC

V: TRBV19
size: few
D: -
J: TRBJ1-5
CDR3: CASSIGGDGWNQPQHF
DNA: TGTGCCAGTAGTATAGGTGGGGACGGCTGGAATCAGCCCCAGCATTTT

V: TRBV19
size: -
D: -
J: TRBJ2-1
CDR3: CASSISPTYNEQFF
DNA: TGTGCCAGTAGTATATCGCCTACTTACAATGAGCAGTTCTTC

V: TRBV28
size: -
D: TRBD1
J: TRBJ1-1
CDR3: CASSRDRAVPEAFF
DNA: TGTGCCAGCAGCAGGGACAGGGCAGTGCCAGAAGCTTTCTTT

V: TRBV3-1/TRBV3-2
size: -
D: -
J: TRBJ2-7
CDR3: CASSQGRGSYEQYF
DNA: TGTGCCAGCAGCCAAGGAAGGGGCTCCTACGAGCAGTACTTC

V: TRBV27
size: few
D: -
J: TRBJ1-6
CDR3: CASSPWTGSSYNSPLHF
DNA: TGTGCCAGCAGTCCCTGGACGGGCAGCTCCTATAATTCACCCCTCCACTTT

V: TRBV19
size: -
D: -
J: TRBJ1-2
CDR3: CASSPGTRYGYTF
DNA: TGTGCCAGTAGTCCAGGGACTCGCTATGGCTACACCTTC

V: TRBV5-1
size: -
D: -
J: TRBJ2-3
CDR3: CASSFTGTDTQYF
DNA: TGCGCCAGCAGCTTTACCGGCACAGATACGCAGTATTTT

V: TRBV9
size: once
D: -
J: TRBJ2-1
CDR3: CASSLGLASSYNEQFF
DNA: TGTGCCAGCAGTCTGGGACTGGCGAGCTCCTACAATGAGCAGTTCTTC

V: TRBV27
size: -
D: -
J: TRBJ1-2
CDR3: CASSSLRGNGYTF
DNA: TGTGCCAGCAGTTCCCTCCGGGGGAATGGCTACACCTTC

V: TRBV5-6
size: -
D: TRBD1
J: TRBJ2-5
CDR3: CASSWGGQGETQYF
DNA: TGTGCCAGCAGCTGGGGGGGACAGGGCGAGACCCAGTACTTC

V: TRBV11-2
size: -
D: -
J: TRBJ1-4
CDR3: CASSLERWGQLFF
DNA: TGTGCCAGCAGCTTAGAACGTTGGGGGCAGCTGTTTTTT

V: TRBV28
size: -
D: TRBD1
J: TRBJ1-2
CDR3: CASSSGTGGYGYTF
DNA: TGTGCCAGCAGTTCGGGGACAGGGGGCTATGGCTACACCTTC

V: TRBV4-2
size: once
D: TRBD2
J: TRBJ2-3
CDR3: CASSQDWSGGVADTQYF
DNA: TGTGCCAGCAGCCAAGATTGGTCGGGAGGGGTCGCAGATACGCAGTATTTT

V: TRBV28
size: -
D: TRBD1
J: TRBJ1-2
CDR3: CASTLGQGVYGYTF
DNA: TGTGCCAGCACCCTTGGACAGGGAGTTTATGGCTACACCTTC

V: TRBV5-6
size: -
D: -
J: TRBJ2-1
CDR3: CASSLFKGRVSYNEQFF
DNA: TGTGCCAGCAGCTTATTCAAGGGCAGAGTCTCCTACAATGAGCAGTTCTTC

V: TRBV21-1
size: -
D: -
J: TRBJ2-7
CDR3: CASSKAGTGANGQYF
DNA: TGTGCCAGCAGCAAGGCCGGGACAGGGGCTAATGGGCAGTACTTC

V: TRBV4-1
size: -
D: TRBD1
J: TRBJ2-1
CDR3: CASSENTGQLFGNEQFF
DNA: TGCGCCAGCAGTGAAAACACGGGACAGTTATTTGGAAATGAGCAGTTCTTC

V: TRBV7-2
size: once
D: -
J: TRBJ2-1
CDR3: CASSPRREIIEQFF
DNA: TGTGCCAGCAGCCCAAGGAGGGAGATCATTGAGCAGTTCTTC

V: TRBV27
size: -
D: TRBD2
J: TRBJ2-2
CDR3: CASSLLRGVTNTGELFF
DNA: TGTGCCAGCAGTTTATTACGGGGGGTCACGAACACCGGGGAGCTGTTTTTT

V: TRBV19
size: -
D: -
J: TRBJ1-2
CDR3: CASSIPLPGGSDGYTF
DNA: TGTGCCAGTAGTATCCCACTCCCCGGGGGCTCGGATGGCTACACCTTC

V: TRBV28
size: -
D: -
J: TRBJ1-2
CDR3: CASSFPGSYGYTF
DNA: TGTGCCAGCAGTTTCCCAGGGTCCTATGGCTACACCTTC

V: TRBV19
size: once
D: TRBD1
J: TRBJ1-2
CDR3: CASSHTGTASNYGYTF
DNA: TGTGCCAGTAGCCATACCGGGACAGCATCTAACTATGGCTACACCTTC

V: TRBV6-5
size: -
D: -
J: TRBJ2-7
CDR3: CASKGGTDFLEQYF
DNA: TGTGCCAGCAAGGGCGGGACAGACTTCCTCGAGCAGTACTTC

V: TRBV10-2
size: once
D: -
J: TRBJ2-3
CDR3: CASSRGGQDTQYF
DNA: TGCGCCAGCAGTAGGGGGGGGCAAGATACGCAGTATTTT

V: TRBV29-1
size: -
D: -
J: TRBJ1-4
CDR3: CSVEVTASGKLFF
DNA: TGCAGCGTTGAAGTCACTGCCTCCGGAAAACTGTTTTTT

V: TRBV5-5
size: once
D: TRBD1
J: TRBJ2-7
CDR3: CASSPGTGETEQYF
DNA: TGTGCCAGCAGCCCAGGGACAGGAGAGACGGAGCAGTACTTC

V: TRBV24-1
size: once
D: -
J: TRBJ2-3
CDR3: CATSSGSRRSDTQYF
DNA: TGTGCCACCTCCTCGGGCAGTAGGAGATCAGATACGCAGTATTTT

V: TRBV5-5
size: -
D: -
J: TRBJ1-2
CDR3: CASSLETRGLDYGYTF
DNA: TGTGCCAGCAGCTTGGAGACCAGGGGTTTGGACTATGGCTACACCTTC

V: TRBV3-1/TRBV3-2
size: once
D: -
J: TRBJ2-2
CDR3: CASSQDMQLTGELFF
DNA: TGTGCCAGCAGCCAAGATATGCAGCTTACCGGGGAGCTGTTTTTT

V: TRBV19
size: -
D: TRBD1
J: TRBJ2-7
CDR3: CASSMGQGFGHEQYF
DNA: TGTGCCAGTAGTATGGGACAGGGGTTTGGCCACGAGCAGTACTTC

V: TRBV2
size: -
D: -
J: TRBJ2-2
CDR3: CASSHPGELFF
DNA: TGTGCCAGCAGCCACCCCGGGGAGCTGTTTTTT

V: TRBV20-1
size: -
D: -
J: TRBJ2-7
CDR3: CSASRGKEQYF
DNA: TGCAGTGCCTCCCGGGGTAAAGAGCAGTACTTC

V: TRBV7-2
size: -
D: -
J: TRBJ2-1
CDR3: CASSLIRADEQFF
DNA: TGTGCCAGCAGCTTAATCCGGGCGGACGAGCAGTTCTTC

V: TRBV11-2
size: once
D: -
J: TRBJ2-7
CDR3: CASSSGYEQYF
DNA: TGTGCCAGCAGCTCCGGGTACGAGCAGTACTTC

V: TRBV5-1
size: -
D: TRBD1
J: TRBJ1-2
CDR3: CASSEQGNGYTF
DNA: TGCGCCAGCAGCGAACAGGGGAACGGCTACACCTTC

V: TRBV7-2
size: -
D: TRBD1
J: TRBJ2-4
CDR3: CASSFDRGGTTKNIQYF
DNA: TGTGCCAGCAGCTTTGACCGAGGGGGCACGACCAAAAACATTCAGTACTTC

V: TRBV19
size: -
D: -
J: TRBJ1-5
CDR3: CASSIGPGGNQPQHF
DNA: TGTGCCAGTAGTATAGGACCGGGCGGCAATCAGCCCCAGCATTTT

V: TRBV18
size: -
D: TRBD2
J: TRBJ2-2
CDR3: CASSTPSGRNTGELFF
DNA: TGTGCCAGCTCAACCCCTAGCGGTAGAAACACCGGGGAGCTGTTTTTT

V: TRBV28
size: few
D: -
J: TRBJ2-7
CDR3: CASSLSSGSSYEQYF
DNA: TGTGCCAGCAGTTTATCCTCGGGGAGCTCCTACGAGCAGTACTTC

V: TRBV7-2
size: -
D: -
J: TRBJ1-3
CDR3: CASSLDPSGTIYF
DNA: TGTGCCAGCAGCTTAGACCCGTCCGGCACCATATATTTT

V: TRBV14
size: few
D: -
J: TRBJ1-1
CDR3: CASSLTKNTEAFF
DNA: TGTGCCAGCAGCCTGACAAAGAACACTGAAGCTTTCTTT